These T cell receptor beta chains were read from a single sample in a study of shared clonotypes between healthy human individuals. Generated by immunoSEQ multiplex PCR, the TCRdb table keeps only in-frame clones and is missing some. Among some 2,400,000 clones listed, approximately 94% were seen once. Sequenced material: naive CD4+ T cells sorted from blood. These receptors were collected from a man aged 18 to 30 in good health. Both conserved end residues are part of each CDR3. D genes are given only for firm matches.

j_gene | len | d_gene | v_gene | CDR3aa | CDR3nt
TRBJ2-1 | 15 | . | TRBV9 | CASSVEPLPHDEQFF | TGTGCCAGCAGCGTAGAACCGCTGCCCCATGATGAGCAGTTCTTC
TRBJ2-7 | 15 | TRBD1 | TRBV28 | CASSPLTGGGDEQYF | TGTGCCAGCAGTCCGCTGACAGGGGGCGGCGACGAGCAGTACTTC
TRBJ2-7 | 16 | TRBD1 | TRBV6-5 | CASSYSRQGNTYEQYF | TGTGCCAGCAGTTATTCCCGACAGGGGAACACCTACGAGCAGTACTTC
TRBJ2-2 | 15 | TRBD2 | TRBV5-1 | CASSSSGGNTGELFF | TGCGCCAGCAGCTCTAGCGGGGGGAACACCGGGGAGCTGTTTTTT
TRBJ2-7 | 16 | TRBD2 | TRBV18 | CASSPRSGGASYEQYF | TGTGCCAGCTCACCACGTAGCGGGGGAGCATCCTACGAGCAGTACTTC
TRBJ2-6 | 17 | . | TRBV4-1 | CASSPFSLTSGANVLTF | TGCGCCAGCAGCCCTTTTTCTCTTACCTCTGGGGCCAACGTCCTGACTTTC
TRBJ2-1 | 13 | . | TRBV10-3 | CAISVKVTNEQFF | TGTGCCATCAGTGTGAAGGTTACGAATGAGCAGTTCTTC
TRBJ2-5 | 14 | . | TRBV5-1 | CASSLGPGQETQYF | TGCGCCAGCAGCTTGGGGCCAGGTCAAGAGACCCAGTACTTC
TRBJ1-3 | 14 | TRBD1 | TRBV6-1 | CASSEGQGLYTIYF | TGTGCCAGCAGTGAAGGACAGGGCCTTTACACCATATATTTT
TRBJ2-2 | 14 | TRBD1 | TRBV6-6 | CASSPDRGTGELFF | TGTGCCAGCAGTCCGGACAGGGGTACCGGGGAGCTGTTTTTT
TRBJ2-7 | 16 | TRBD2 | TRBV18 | CASSSLRRLAGREQYF | TGTGCCAGCTCATCTCTGCGTAGACTAGCGGGTCGGGAGCAGTACTTC
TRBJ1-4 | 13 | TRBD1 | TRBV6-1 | CASSEGTGGKLFF | TGTGCCAGCAGTGAAGGGACAGGAGGAAAACTGTTTTTT
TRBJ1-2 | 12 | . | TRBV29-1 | CSDSLGFVGYTF | TGCAGCGATTCCCTGGGGTTTGTTGGCTACACCTTC
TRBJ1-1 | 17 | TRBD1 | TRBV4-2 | CASSSLDRGHRSAEAFF | TGTGCCAGCAGCTCTCTCGACAGGGGGCATAGAAGTGCTGAAGCTTTCTTT
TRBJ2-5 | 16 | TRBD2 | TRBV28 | CASSPVSSGGMETQYF | TGTGCCAGCAGTCCCGTATCGAGCGGGGGGATGGAGACCCAGTACTTC